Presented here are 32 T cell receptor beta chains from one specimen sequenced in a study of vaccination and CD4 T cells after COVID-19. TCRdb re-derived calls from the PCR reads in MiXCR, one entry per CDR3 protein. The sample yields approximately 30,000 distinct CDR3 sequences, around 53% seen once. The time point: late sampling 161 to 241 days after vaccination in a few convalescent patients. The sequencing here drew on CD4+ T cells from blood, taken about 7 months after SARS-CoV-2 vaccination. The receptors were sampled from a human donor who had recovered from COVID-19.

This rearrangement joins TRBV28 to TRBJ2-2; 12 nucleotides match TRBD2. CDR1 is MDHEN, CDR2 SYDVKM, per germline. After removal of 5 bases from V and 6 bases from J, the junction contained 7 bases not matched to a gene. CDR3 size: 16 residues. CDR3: CASSGLAGPQPGELFF. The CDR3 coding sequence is TGTGCCAGCAGTGGACTAGCGGGACCCCAGCCCGGGGAGCTGTTTTTT.

CDR3 bases: TGCGCCAGCAGCCAGGGGTCGGACAGAGAGCAGTACTTC. It codes for CASSQGSDREQYF. The chain couples TRBV4-3 to TRBJ2-7; possibly TRBD1 for D (6 bases). The CDR3 contains 13 residues. CDR1 is LGHNA, CDR2 YSLEER, per germline. V shed 3 bases and J shed 7 bases, with 13 bases lying between them.

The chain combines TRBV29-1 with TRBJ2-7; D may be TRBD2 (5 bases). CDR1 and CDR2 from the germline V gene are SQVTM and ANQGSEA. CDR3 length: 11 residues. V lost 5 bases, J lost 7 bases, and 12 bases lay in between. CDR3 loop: CSVLGVGEQYF. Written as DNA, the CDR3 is TGCAGCGTTCTCGGGGTCGGAGAGCAGTACTTC.

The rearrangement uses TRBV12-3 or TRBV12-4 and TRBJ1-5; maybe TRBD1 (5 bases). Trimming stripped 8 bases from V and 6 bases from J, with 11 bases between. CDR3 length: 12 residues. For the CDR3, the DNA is TGTGCCAGCTCCACAGGCGTTCAGCCCCAGCATTTT. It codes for CASSTGVQPQHF.

The CDR3: CASRPTNTEAFF. DNA of the CDR3: TGTGCCAGCAGACCTACGAACACTGAAGCTTTCTTT. The gene calls are TRBV6-2 or TRBV6-3 and TRBJ1-1; no firm D call. The germline CDR1 and CDR2 sequences are MNHEY and SVGEGT. V lost 6 bases and J lost 1, with 6 bases in between. The CDR3 has 12 residues.

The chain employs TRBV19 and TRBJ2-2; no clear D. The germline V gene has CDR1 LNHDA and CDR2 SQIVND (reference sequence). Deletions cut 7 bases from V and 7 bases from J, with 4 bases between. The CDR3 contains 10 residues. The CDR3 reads CASMGGELFF. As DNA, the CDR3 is TGTGCCAGTATGGGCGGGGAGCTGTTTTTT.

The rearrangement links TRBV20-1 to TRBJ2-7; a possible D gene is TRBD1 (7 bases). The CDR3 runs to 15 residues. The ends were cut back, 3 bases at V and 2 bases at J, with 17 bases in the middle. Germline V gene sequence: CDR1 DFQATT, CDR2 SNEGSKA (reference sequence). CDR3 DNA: TGCAGTGCTAGGGGGACCAGGGGGGACCCCTACGAGCAGTACTTC. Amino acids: CSARGTRGDPYEQYF.

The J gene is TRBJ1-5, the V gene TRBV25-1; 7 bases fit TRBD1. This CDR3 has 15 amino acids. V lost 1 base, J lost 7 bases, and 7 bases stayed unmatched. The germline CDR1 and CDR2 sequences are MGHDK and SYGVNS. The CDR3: CASSESAGTDQPQHF. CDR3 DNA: TGTGCCAGCAGTGAATCGGCAGGGACAGACCAGCCCCAGCATTTT.

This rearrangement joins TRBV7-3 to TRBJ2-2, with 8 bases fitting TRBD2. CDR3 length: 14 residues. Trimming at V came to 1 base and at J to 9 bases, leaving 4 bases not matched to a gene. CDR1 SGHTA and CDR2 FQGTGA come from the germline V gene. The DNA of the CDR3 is TGTGCCAGCAGCTTAATGGCGGGAGGACGGGAGCTGTTTTTT. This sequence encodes CASSLMAGGRELFF.

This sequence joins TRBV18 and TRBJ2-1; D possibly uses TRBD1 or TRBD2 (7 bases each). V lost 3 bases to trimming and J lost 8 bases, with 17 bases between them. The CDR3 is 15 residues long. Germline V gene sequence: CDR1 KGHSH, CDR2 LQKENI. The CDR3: CASSPGRQGGHEQFF. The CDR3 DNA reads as TGTGCCAGCTCACCCGGGAGGCAGGGGGGTCATGAGCAGTTCTTC.

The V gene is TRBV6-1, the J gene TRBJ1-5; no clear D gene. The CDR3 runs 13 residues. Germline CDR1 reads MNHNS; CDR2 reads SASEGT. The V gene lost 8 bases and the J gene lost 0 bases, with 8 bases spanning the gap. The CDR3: CASGLYSNQPQHF. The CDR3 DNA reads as TGTGCCAGCGGGCTTTATAGCAATCAGCCCCAGCATTTT.

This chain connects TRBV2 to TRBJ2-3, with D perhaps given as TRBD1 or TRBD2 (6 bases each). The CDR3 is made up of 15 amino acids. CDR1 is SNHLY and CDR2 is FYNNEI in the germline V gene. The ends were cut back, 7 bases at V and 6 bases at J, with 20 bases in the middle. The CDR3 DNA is TGTGCCAGCACCCCAAGGCAGGGGAGGTGGGATACGCAGTATTTT. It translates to CASTPRQGRWDTQYF.

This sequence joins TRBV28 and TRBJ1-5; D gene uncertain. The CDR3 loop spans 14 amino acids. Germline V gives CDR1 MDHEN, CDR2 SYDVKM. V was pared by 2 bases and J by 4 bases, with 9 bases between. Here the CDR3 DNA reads TGTGCCAGCAGTTTAAGGCACAAGAATCAGCCCCAGCATTTT. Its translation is CASSLRHKNQPQHF.

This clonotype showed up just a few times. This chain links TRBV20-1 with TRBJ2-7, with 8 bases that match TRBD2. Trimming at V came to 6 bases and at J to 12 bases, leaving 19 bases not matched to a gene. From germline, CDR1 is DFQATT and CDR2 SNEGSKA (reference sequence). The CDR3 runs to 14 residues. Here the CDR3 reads CSATRFSGEHPSYF. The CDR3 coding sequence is TGCAGTGCCACGCGATTTAGCGGGGAGCATCCGTCGTACTTC.

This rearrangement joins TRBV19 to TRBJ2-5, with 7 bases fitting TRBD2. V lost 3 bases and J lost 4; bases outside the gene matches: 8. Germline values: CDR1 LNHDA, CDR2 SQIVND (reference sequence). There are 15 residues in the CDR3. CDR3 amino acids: CASSMEGLNRETQYF. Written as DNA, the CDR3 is TGTGCCAGTAGTATGGAGGGACTAAACAGAGAGACCCAGTACTTC. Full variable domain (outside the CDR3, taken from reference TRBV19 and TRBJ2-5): DGGITQSPKYLFRKEGQNVTLSCEQNLNHDAMYWYRQDPGQGLRLIYYSQIVNDFQKGDIAEGYSVSREKKESFPLTVTSAQKNPTAFYLCASSMEGLNRETQYFGPGTRLLVL.

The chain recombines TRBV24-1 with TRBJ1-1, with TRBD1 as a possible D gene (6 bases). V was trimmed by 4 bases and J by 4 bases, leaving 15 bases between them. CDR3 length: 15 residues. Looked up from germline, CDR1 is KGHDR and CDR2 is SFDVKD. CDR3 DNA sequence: TGTGCCACCAGTGACCGAACAGGGTTAGGCACTGAAGCTTTCTTT. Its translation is CATSDRTGLGTEAFF.

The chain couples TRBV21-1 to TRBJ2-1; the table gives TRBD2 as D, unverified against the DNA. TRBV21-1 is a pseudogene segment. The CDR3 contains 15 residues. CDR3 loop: CASSKPRLADDEQFF. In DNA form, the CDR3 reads TGTGCCAGCAGCAAACCCAGACTAGCGGATGATGAGCAGTTCTTC.

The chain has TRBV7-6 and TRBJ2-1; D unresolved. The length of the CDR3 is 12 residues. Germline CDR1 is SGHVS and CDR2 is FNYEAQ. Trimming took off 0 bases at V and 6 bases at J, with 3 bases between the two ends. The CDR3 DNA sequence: TGTGCCAGCAGCTTAGCGTCCAATGAGCAGTTCTTC. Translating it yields CASSLASNEQFF.

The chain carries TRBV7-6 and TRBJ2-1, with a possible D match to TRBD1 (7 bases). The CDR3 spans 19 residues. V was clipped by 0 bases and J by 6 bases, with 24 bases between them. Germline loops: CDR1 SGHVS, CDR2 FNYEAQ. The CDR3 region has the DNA TGTGCCAGCAGCTTAGCGCGGGAATTTGGGACAGTTTCTCGCAATGAGCAGTTCTTC. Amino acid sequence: CASSLAREFGTVSRNEQFF. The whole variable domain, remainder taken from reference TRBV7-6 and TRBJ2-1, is GAGVSQSPRYKVTKRGQDVALRCDPISGHVSLYWYRQALGQGPEFLTYFNYEAQQDKSGLPNDRFSAERPEGSISTLTIQRTEQRDSAMYRCASSLAREFGTVSRNEQFFGPGTRLTVL.

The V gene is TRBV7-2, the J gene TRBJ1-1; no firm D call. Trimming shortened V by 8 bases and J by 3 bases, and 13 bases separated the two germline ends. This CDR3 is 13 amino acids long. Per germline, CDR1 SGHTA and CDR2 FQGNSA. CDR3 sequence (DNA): TGTGCCAGCTTCAGAAGTCCGGACACTGAAGCTTTCTTT. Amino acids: CASFRSPDTEAFF.

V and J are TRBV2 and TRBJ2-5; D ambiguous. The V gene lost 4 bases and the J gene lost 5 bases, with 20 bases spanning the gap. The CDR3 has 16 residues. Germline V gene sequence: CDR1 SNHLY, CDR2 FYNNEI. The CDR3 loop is CASSVDSPTLAETQYF. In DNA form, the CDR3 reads TGTGCCAGCAGTGTAGACTCCCCGACATTAGCTGAGACCCAGTACTTC.

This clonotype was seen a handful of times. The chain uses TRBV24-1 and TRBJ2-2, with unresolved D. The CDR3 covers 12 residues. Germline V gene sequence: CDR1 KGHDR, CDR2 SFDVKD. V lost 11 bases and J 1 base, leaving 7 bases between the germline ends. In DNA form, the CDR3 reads TGTGCCAGTGGACGGAACACCGGGGAGCTGTTTTTT. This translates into CASGRNTGELFF.

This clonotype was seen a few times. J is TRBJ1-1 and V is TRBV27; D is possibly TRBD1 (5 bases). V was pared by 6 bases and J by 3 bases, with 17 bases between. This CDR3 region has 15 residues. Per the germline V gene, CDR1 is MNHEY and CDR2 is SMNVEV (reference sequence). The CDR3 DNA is TGTGCCAGCAGAGCTACACAGGTTAGGGACACTGAAGCTTTCTTT. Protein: CASRATQVRDTEAFF.

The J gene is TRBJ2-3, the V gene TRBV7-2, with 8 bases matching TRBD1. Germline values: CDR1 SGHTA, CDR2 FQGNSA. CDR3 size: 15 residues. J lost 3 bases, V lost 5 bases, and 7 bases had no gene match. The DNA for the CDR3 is TGTGCCAGCAGCATCGGACAGGGACATACAGATACGCAGTATTTT. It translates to CASSIGQGHTDTQYF. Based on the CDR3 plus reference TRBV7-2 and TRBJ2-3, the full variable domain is GAGVSQSPSNKVTEKGKDVELRCDPISGHTALYWYRQSLGQGLEFLIYFQGNSAPDKSGLPSDRFSAERTGGSVSTLTIQRTQQEDSAVYLCASSIGQGHTDTQYFGPGTRLTVL.

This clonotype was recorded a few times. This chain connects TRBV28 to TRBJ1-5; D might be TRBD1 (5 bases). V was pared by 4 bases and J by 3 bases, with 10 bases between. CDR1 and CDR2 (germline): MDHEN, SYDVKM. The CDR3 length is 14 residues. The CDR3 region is CASSYWGDNQPQHF. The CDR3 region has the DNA TGTGCCAGCAGTTATTGGGGGGACAATCAGCCCCAGCATTTT.

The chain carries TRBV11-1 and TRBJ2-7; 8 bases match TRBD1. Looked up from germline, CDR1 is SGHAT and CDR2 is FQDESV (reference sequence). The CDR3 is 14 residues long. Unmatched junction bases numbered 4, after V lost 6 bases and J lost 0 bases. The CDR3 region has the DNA TGTGCCAGCAGGTCCGGGACAGGCTCCTACGAGCAGTACTTC. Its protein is CASRSGTGSYEQYF.

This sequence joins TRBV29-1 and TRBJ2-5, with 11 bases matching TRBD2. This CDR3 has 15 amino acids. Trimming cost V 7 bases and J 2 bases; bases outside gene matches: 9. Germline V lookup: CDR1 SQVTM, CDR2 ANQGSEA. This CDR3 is CSAGLAGHNQETQYF. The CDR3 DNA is TGCAGCGCCGGACTAGCGGGCCACAATCAAGAGACCCAGTACTTC.

The CDR3 sequence is CASSQDRRAGVPGELFF. CDR3 nucleotide sequence: TGCGCCAGCAGCCAAGATAGGCGAGCGGGAGTACCCGGGGAGCTGTTTTTT. The rearrangement uses TRBV4-1 and TRBJ2-2; 8 bases are a match to TRBD2. The CDR3 spans 17 residues. V was clipped by 0 bases and J by 6 bases; unmatched bases: 9. Germline V CDR1 and CDR2: MGHRA, YSYEKL.

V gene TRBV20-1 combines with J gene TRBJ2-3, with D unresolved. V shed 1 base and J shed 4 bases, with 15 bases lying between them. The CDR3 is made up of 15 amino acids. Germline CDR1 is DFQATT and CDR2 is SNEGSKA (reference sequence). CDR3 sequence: CSARGTLGRADTQYF. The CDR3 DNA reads TGCAGTGCTAGAGGGACCCTAGGAAGAGCAGATACGCAGTATTTT.

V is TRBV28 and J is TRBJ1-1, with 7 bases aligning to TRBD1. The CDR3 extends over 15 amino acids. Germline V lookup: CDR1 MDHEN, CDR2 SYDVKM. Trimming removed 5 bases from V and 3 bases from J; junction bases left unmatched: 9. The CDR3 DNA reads TGTGCCAGCAGTACGACAGGGTTGATGGACACTGAAGCTTTCTTT. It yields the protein CASSTTGLMDTEAFF. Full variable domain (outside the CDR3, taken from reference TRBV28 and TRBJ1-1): DVKVTQSSRYLVKRTGEKVFLECVQDMDHENMFWYRQDPGLGLRLIYFSYDVKMKEKGDIPEGYSVSREKKERFSLILESASTNQTSMYLCASSTTGLMDTEAFFGQGTRLTVV.

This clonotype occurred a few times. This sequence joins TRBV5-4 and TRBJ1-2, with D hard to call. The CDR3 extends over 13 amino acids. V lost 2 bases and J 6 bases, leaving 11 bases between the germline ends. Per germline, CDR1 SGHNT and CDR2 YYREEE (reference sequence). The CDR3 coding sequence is TGTGCCAGCAGCTTAATTGGCCGGGATGGCTACACCTTC. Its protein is CASSLIGRDGYTF.

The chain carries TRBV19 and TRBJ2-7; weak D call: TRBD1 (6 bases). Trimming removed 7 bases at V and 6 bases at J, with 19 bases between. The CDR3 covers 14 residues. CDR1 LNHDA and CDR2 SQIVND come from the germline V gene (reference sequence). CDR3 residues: CASTLSGGWGEQYF. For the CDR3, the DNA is TGTGCCAGTACCCTTTCTGGGGGCTGGGGCGAGCAGTACTTC.